The 24 T cell receptor beta chains reported below all come from one sample, sequenced in a study of human T cells and chemical hapten exposure. Time point specified: patch test 1, 2 weeks after DPC sensitization. Treatment denoted: therapeutic diphenylcyclopropenone sensitization with weekly scalp DPC. TCRdb passed the RACE reads through MiXCR, listing each CDR3 protein once. The data contain roughly 160,000 distinct CDR3 sequences, more than 14% of them singletons. Specimen: whole blood, collected in connection with sensitization to the hapten diphenylcyclopropenone (DPC). Receptors originate from a woman younger than 45 with alopecia areata. Some clones in this sample may be carry-over from other donors' samples.

There are a few counts of this clonotype. V gene TRBV6-6 combines with J gene TRBJ2-3, with D perhaps matching TRBD2 (6 bases). The CDR3 consists of 14 residues. Germline V gene data show CDR1 as MNHNY and CDR2 as SVGAGI (reference sequence). Trimming stripped 2 bases from V and 0 bases from J, with 6 bases between. The CDR3: CASSYSGSTDTQYF. As DNA, the CDR3 is TGTGCCAGCAGTTACAGCGGGAGCACAGATACGCAGTATTTT.

The sample holds a few counts of this clonotype. This chain uses TRBV11-2 with TRBJ1-3; D ambiguous. Germline CDR1 is SGHAT and CDR2 is FQNNGV. This CDR3 contains 15 residues. V lost 4 bases and J lost 0, with 10 bases in between. The CDR3 DNA follows: TGTGCCAGCAGCTCCGTCGGGAGCTCTGGAAACACCATATATTTT. It translates to CASSSVGSSGNTIYF.

The chain employs TRBV6-2 or TRBV6-3 and TRBJ1-6; unclear D gene. Germline V gene sequence: CDR1 MNHEY, CDR2 SVGEGT. V lost 6 bases and J 10 bases, leaving 10 bases between the germline ends. The length of the CDR3 is 12 residues. DNA for the CDR3: TGTGCCAGCAGATCCTATAGATCACCCCTCCACTTT. This sequence encodes CASRSYRSPLHF.

This clonotype showed up just a few times. The V and J genes are TRBV5-4 and TRBJ1-3; tentative D call: TRBD1 (5 bases). CDR1 SGHNT and CDR2 YYREEE come from the germline V gene (reference sequence). The CDR3 is made up of 15 amino acids. V was pared by 4 bases and J by 2 bases, with 13 bases between. The CDR3 DNA is TGTGCCAGCAGCCGCATGCAGGGACCTGGAAACACCATATATTTT. Amino acids: CASSRMQGPGNTIYF.

The chain has TRBV7-9 and TRBJ2-3; D is unresolved. The CDR3 has 16 residues. Germline loops: CDR1 SEHNR, CDR2 FQNEAQ (reference sequence). V was cut by 3 bases and J by 5 bases, with 18 bases left in between. The chain's CDR3 is CASSFAITSGVDTQYF. The CDR3 coding sequence is TGTGCCAGCAGCTTCGCTATCACGTCGGGTGTAGATACGCAGTATTTT.

The chain links TRBV28 to TRBJ1-5; D unresolved. Germline V CDR1 and CDR2: MDHEN, SYDVKM. V shed 6 bases and J shed 7 bases, with 25 bases lying between them. CDR3 length equals 17 residues. CDR3: CASSSAIESALWQPQHF. DNA of the CDR3: TGTGCCAGCAGCTCAGCTATCGAATCAGCCCTGTGGCAGCCCCAGCATTTT.

The sample holds many counts of this clonotype. The chain employs TRBV6-6 and TRBJ1-4; TRBD1 aligns across 11 bases. V shed 8 bases and J 7 bases; nucleotides not matched to a gene: 6. Germline V gene lookup returns CDR1 MNHNY and CDR2 SVGAGI (reference sequence). CDR3 length equals 14 residues. CDR3 bases: TGTGCCAGCTCTACCGGGACAGGGGGTGAAAAACTGTTTTTT. Amino acid sequence: CASSTGTGGEKLFF.

The rearrangement uses TRBV9 and TRBJ1-4; D is unresolved. This CDR3 is built from 14 residues. The germline CDR1 and CDR2 sequences are SGDLS and YYNGEE. V was shortened by 0 bases and J by 0 bases, with 3 bases between the two germline ends. In DNA, the CDR3 is TGTGCCAGCAGCGTAGGCGCAACTAATGAAAAACTGTTTTTT. It codes for CASSVGATNEKLFF.

This clonotype was observed a few times. This chain uses TRBV7-8 with TRBJ2-7, with 7 bases aligning to TRBD2. The CDR3 is 14 residues long. Germline trimming cut 1 base from V and 3 bases from J; bases unmatched to any gene: 3. The germline V gene encodes CDR1 SGHVS and CDR2 FQNEAQ. CDR3: CASSLGASGYEQYF. The CDR3 DNA reads as TGTGCCAGCAGCTTAGGAGCTAGCGGCTACGAGCAGTACTTC.

Only a few counts were recorded for this clonotype. The rearrangement uses TRBV29-1 and TRBJ2-1; no definite D call. The V end was cut by 6 bases, the J end by 4 bases, with 10 bases between. CDR1 is SQVTM and CDR2 is ANQGSEA in the germline V gene. This CDR3 contains 12 residues. CDR3 sequence (DNA): TGCAGCGTGTCCGACGGATACAATGAGCAGTTCTTC. It yields the protein CSVSDGYNEQFF.

This clonotype was counted between two and nine times. The rearrangement uses TRBV5-5 and TRBJ1-1; D remains ambiguous. Germline CDR1 and CDR2: SGHKS and YYEKEE (reference sequence). V lost 4 bases, J lost 4 bases, and 14 bases lay in between. This CDR3 has 14 residues. CDR3 DNA: TGTGCCAGCAGCCCTTTTTCCCCTTTCACTGAAGCTTTCTTT. Its translation is CASSPFSPFTEAFF.

The sample holds a few counts of this clonotype. V is TRBV27 and J is TRBJ2-7; TRBD2 matches at 13 bases. J lost 1 base, V lost 5 bases, and 5 bases had no gene match. The germline gives CDR1 MNHEY, CDR2 SMNVEV (reference sequence). The CDR3 length is 16 residues. CDR3 sequence (DNA): TGTGCCAGCAGTACACGGACTAGCGGGGGTTCCTACGAGCAGTACTTC. Translation gives CASSTRTSGGSYEQYF.

This clonotype was detected a few times. The V and J genes are TRBV12-3 or TRBV12-4 and TRBJ1-2, with D perhaps matching TRBD1 (6 bases). The CDR3 is 13 residues long. V was clipped by 7 bases and J by 8 bases, with 17 bases between them. In DNA, the CDR3 is TGTGCCAGCACCCTTGGAGGGGGACGAGGCTACACCTTC. This codes for CASTLGGGRGYTF.

This clonotype was detected a few times. The CDR3 bases are TGTGCCAGCAGCGCCGGACAGTTTAGCACAGATACGCAGTATTTT. Its translation is CASSAGQFSTDTQYF. V and J are TRBV7-9 and TRBJ2-3, with a weak D call TRBD1 (6 bases). Germline V gene data show CDR1 as SEHNR and CDR2 as FQNEAQ (reference sequence). The CDR3 totals 15 residues. V was clipped by 5 bases and J by 0 bases, with 12 bases between them.

The sample holds a few counts of this clonotype. The chain employs TRBV28 and TRBJ2-7; D remains unclear. The V end was cut by 8 bases, the J end by 7 bases, with 15 bases between. The CDR3 is made up of 12 amino acids. The germline gives CDR1 MDHEN, CDR2 SYDVKM. The CDR3 sequence is CASGPLFVEQYF. The CDR3 bases are TGTGCCAGCGGCCCGCTTTTTGTTGAGCAGTACTTC.

The rearrangement joins TRBV4-1 to TRBJ1-2; 8 nucleotides agree with TRBD1. The CDR3 loop spans 13 amino acids. Per germline, CDR1 MGHRA and CDR2 YSYEKL. Trimming at V came to 2 bases and at J to 7 bases, leaving 3 bases not matched to a gene. The CDR3 DNA reads TGCGCCAGCAGCCAACAGGGGGCGGGTGGCTACACCTTC. Its protein product is CASSQQGAGGYTF.

This clonotype was picked up a small number of times. This sequence joins TRBV6-2 or TRBV6-3 and TRBJ1-5; 7 nucleotides agree with TRBD1. From germline, CDR1 is MNHEY and CDR2 SVGEGT. The CDR3 covers 15 residues. J was trimmed by 7 bases and V by 5 bases; bases with no gene match: 11. DNA for the CDR3: TGTGCCAGCAGTCCGGACAGGATCCCAGGGCAGCCCCAGCATTTT. It specifies CASSPDRIPGQPQHF.

This clonotype showed up just a few times. This chain joins TRBV3-1 and TRBJ2-7, with 12 bases matching TRBD2. V shed 4 bases and J 2 bases; nucleotides not matched to a gene: 3. The CDR3 spans 15 residues. Germline values: CDR1 LGHDT, CDR2 YNNKEL (reference sequence). The chain's CDR3 is CASSPTSGSTYEQYF. The CDR3 DNA is TGTGCCAGCAGCCCGACTAGCGGGAGTACCTACGAGCAGTACTTC.

This clonotype has ten or more counts. The rearrangement uses TRBV2 and TRBJ2-7, with D tentatively TRBD2 (6 bases). The CDR3 runs 11 residues. Germline assignment: CDR1 SNHLY and CDR2 FYNNEI. The CDR3 region is CASGEAYEQYF. The CDR3, as DNA: TGTGCGTCGGGAGAGGCCTACGAGCAGTACTTC. Full variable domain (rest looked up from reference TRBV2 and TRBJ2-7): EPEVTQTPSHQVTQMGQEVILRCVPISNHLYFYWYRQILGQKVEFLVSFYNNEISEKSEIFDDQFSVERPDGSNFTLKIRSTKLEDSAMYFCASGEAYEQYFGPGTRLTVT.

This clonotype was observed at least ten times. This chain joins TRBV7-9 and TRBJ2-3; 7 bases are shared with TRBD2. The CDR3 is 16 amino acids. V was clipped by 0 bases and J by 1 base; unmatched bases: 4. The germline V gene has CDR1 SEHNR and CDR2 FQNEAQ (reference sequence). CDR3 residues: CASSLAGRTGTDTQYF. CDR3 coding DNA: TGTGCCAGCAGCTTAGCCGGGAGGACGGGCACAGATACGCAGTATTTT.

This clonotype appeared a few times. The V gene is TRBV2, the J gene TRBJ2-6; D not certain. The germline V gene encodes CDR1 SNHLY and CDR2 FYNNEI. Trimming pared 4 bases from V and 4 bases from J, leaving 11 bases between. The CDR3 loop spans 15 amino acids. CDR3 bases: TGTGCCAGCAGTGTGATCCGGACGGGGGCCAACGTCCTGACTTTC. It codes for CASSVIRTGANVLTF. The complete variable domain, with remaining parts taken from reference TRBV2 and TRBJ2-6, reads EPEVTQTPSHQVTQMGQEVILRCVPISNHLYFYWYRQILGQKVEFLVSFYNNEISEKSEIFDDQFSVERPDGSNFTLKIRSTKLEDSAMYFCASSVIRTGANVLTFGAGSRLTVL.

This chain connects TRBV5-1 to TRBJ2-3, with 10 bases fitting TRBD1. This CDR3 comprises 16 residues. V dropped 4 bases and J dropped 3; count of bases not matched to a gene: 8. Germline CDR1 and CDR2: SGHRS and YFSETQ. The CDR3 reads CASSPGQGRGTDTQYF. DNA of the CDR3: TGCGCCAGCAGCCCGGGACAGGGGAGAGGTACAGATACGCAGTATTTT.

This clonotype was counted between two and nine times. The chain links TRBV7-2 to TRBJ2-5; 9 bases are shared with TRBD2. Germline values: CDR1 SGHTA, CDR2 FQGNSA. V was clipped by 1 base and J by 5 bases; unmatched bases: 8. The CDR3 totals 16 residues. The CDR3 DNA reads as TGTGCCAGCAGCTTAGAATGGCGGGGGGGCCGCGAGACCCAGTACTTC. This translates into CASSLEWRGGRETQYF.

On this clonotype itself: A junction end diverges from the germline sequence, so it may reflect a read error. The chain combines TRBV7-3 with TRBJ2-1; D possibly corresponds to TRBD1 (6 bases). Per germline, CDR1 SGHTA and CDR2 FQGTGA. The CDR3 runs to 13 residues. CDR3 in amino acids: CANSPNRVNEQFF. DNA of the CDR3: TGTGCCAACAGCCCCAACAGGGTCAATGAGCAGTTCTTC.